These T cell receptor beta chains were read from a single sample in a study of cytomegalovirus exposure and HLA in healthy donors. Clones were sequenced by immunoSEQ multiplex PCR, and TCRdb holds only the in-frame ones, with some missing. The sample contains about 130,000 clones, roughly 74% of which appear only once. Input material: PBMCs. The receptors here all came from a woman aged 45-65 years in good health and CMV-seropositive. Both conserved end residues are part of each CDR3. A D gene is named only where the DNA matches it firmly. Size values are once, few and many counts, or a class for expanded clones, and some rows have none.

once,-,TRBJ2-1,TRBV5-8,TGTGCCAGCAGCTTGGCCCGAACTAGCCGGTTTAATGAGCAGTTCTTC,CASSLARTSRFNEQFF
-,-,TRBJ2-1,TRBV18,TGTGCCAGCTCGCGGGACTACAATGAGCAGTTCTTC,CASSRDYNEQFF
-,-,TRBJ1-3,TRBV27,TGTGCCAGCAGTCCCCGAGGGAGCCAGGTTGTGGGAAACACCATATATTTT,CASSPRGSQVVGNTIYF
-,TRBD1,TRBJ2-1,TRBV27,TGTGCCAGCAGACGTGGGGGACAGGGTGGCAATGAGCAGTTCTTC,CASRRGGQGGNEQFF
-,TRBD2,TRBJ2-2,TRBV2,TGTGCCAGCAGTGAGCGCGCGGGGGGAGTAAAGTTTTTT,CASSERAGGVKFF
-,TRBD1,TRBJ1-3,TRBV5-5,TGTGCCAGCAGCTTGGAGGGACAGACCTTCTCTGGAAACACCATATATTTT,CASSLEGQTFSGNTIYF
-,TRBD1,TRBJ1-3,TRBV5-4,TGTGCCAGCAGCTTGGGGGGACAGCGCCCTGGAAACACCATATATTTT,CASSLGGQRPGNTIYF
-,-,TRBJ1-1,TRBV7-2,TGTGCCAGCAGCTTGGCGGGGAACACTGAAGCTTTCTTT,CASSLAGNTEAFF
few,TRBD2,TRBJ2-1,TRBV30,TGTGCCTGGATACCCCCGGCGGGGGGCCTTTACAATGAGCAGTTCTTC,CAWIPPAGGLYNEQFF
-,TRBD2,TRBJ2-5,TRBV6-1,TGTGCCAGCAGCGAAACGGCGGGGGGCCGGAGAGAGACCCAGTACTTC,CASSETAGGRRETQYF
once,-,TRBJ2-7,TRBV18,TGTGCCAGCTCACCTGCGGTAGACGAGCAGTACTTC,CASSPAVDEQYF
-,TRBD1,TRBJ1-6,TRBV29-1,TGCAGCGTCCCGGGACAGGGCTCCAATTCACCCCTCCACTTT,CSVPGQGSNSPLHF
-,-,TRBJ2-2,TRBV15,TGTGCCACCAGCAGAGACGGGGTCGGTGGAGGGGAGCTGTTTTTT,CATSRDGVGGGELFF
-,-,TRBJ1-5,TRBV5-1,TGCGCCAGCAGCCTGGGGGGCTCTGATCAGCCCCAGCATTTT,CASSLGGSDQPQHF